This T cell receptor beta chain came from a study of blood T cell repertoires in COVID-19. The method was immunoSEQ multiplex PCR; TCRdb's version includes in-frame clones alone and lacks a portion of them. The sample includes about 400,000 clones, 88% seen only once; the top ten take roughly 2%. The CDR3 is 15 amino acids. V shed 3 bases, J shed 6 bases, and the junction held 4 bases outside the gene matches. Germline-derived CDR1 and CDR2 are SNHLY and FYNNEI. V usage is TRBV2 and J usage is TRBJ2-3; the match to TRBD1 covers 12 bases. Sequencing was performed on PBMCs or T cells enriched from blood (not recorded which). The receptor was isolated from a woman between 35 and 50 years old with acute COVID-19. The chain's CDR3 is CASSEGTGGRDTQYF. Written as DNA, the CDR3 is TGTGCCAGCAGTGAGGGGACAGGGGGCAGGGATACGCAGTATTTT.